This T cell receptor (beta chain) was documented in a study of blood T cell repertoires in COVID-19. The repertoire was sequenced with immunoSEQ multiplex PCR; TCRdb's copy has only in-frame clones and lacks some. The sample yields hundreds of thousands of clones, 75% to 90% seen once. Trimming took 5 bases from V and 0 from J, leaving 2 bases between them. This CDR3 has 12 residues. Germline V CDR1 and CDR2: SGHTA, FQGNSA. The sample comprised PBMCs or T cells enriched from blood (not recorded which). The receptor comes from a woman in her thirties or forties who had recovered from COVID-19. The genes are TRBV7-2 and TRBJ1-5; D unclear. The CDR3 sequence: CASSHSNQPQHF. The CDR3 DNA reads TGTGCCAGCAGCCATAGCAATCAGCCCCAGCATTTT.